A single sample is the source of the 2 T cell receptor beta chains below, sequenced in a study of beta chain features in type 1 diabetes. Overall study findings and caveats: Shortening of TCRB CDR3s, moderate but significant, appeared in all four CD4+ subsets of Type 1 diabetes patients.

For these TCRs, the target antigens are not known. Isolated RNA was reverse transcribed in full, so expressed TCRB transcripts were sequenced. Sequencing used immunoSEQ multiplex PCR; TCRdb keeps in-frame clones, though not all of them. Of about 240,000 clones listed, roughly 13% are singletons. Sequenced input: naive CD4+ T cells from blood. The receptors come from a man aged 25-45 years with type 1 diabetes.

The genes are TRBV10-3 and TRBJ2-3; 9 nucleotides align to TRBD2. The trim removed 0 bases at V and 4 bases at J, leaving 5 bases unmatched. CDR3 length equals 16 residues. The germline CDR1 and CDR2 sequences are ENHRY and SYGVKD. The CDR3 nucleotides are TGTGCCATCAGTGAGTCGGGGGCGGGGGGGCCAGATACGCAGTATTTT. Translated: CAISESGAGGPDTQYF.

This clone was observed once. The chain joins TRBV7-9 to TRBJ2-2; D gene uncertain. Trimming stripped 7 bases from V and 2 bases from J, with 11 bases between. The CDR3 totals 14 residues. Germline loops: CDR1 SEHNR, CDR2 FQNEAQ (reference sequence). CDR3 coding DNA: TGTGCCAGCAACACACCGTCTAACACCGGGGAGCTGTTTTTT. Amino acids: CASNTPSNTGELFF.